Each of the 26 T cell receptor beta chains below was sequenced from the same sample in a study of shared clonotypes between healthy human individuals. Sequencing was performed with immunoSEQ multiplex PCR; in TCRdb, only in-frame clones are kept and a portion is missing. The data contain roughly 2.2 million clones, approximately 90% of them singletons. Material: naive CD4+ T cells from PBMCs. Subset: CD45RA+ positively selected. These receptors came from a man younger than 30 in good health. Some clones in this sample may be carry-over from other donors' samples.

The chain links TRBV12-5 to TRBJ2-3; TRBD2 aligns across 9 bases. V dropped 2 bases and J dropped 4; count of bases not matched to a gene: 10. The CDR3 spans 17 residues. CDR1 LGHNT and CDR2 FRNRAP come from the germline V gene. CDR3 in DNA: TGTGCTAGTGGTTTGATAGGCGCCGGACTAGCGTCAGATACGCAGTATTTT. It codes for CASGLIGAGLASDTQYF.

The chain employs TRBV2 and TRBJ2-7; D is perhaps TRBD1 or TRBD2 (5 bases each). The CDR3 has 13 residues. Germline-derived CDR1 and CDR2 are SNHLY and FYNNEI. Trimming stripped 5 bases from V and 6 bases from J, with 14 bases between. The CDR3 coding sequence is TGTGCCAGCAGTAGAGCCCCAGGGAGCGAGCAGTACTTC. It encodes CASSRAPGSEQYF.

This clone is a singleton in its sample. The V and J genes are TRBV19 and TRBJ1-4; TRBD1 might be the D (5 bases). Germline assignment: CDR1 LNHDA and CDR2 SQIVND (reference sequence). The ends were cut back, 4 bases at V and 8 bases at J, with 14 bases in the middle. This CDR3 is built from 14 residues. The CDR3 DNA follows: TGTGCCAGTAGTACCGGGACGGTGGAGGAAAAACTGTTTTTT. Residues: CASSTGTVEEKLFF.

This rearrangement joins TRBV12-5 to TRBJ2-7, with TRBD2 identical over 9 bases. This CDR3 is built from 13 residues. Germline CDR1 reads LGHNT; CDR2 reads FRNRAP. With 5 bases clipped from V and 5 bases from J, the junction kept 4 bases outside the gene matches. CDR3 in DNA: TGTGCTAGTGGTGTTAGCGGGAGCAACGAGCAGTACTTC. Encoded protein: CASGVSGSNEQYF. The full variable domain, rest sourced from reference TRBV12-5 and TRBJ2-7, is DARVTQTPRHKVTEMGQEVTMRCQPILGHNTVFWYRQTMMQGLELLAYFRNRAPLDDSGMPKDRFSAEMPDATLATLKIQPSEPRDSAVYFCASGVSGSNEQYFGPGTRLTVT.

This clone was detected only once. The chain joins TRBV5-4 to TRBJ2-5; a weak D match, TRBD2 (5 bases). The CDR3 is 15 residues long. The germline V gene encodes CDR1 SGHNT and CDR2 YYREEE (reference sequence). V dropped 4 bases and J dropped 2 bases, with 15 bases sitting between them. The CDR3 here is CASSNGGRGQETQYF. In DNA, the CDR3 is TGTGCCAGCAGCAATGGTGGCCGGGGTCAAGAGACCCAGTACTTC. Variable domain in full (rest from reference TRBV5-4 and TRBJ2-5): ETGVTQSPTHLIKTRGQQVTLRCSSQSGHNTVSWYQQALGQGPQFIFQYYREEENGRGNFPPRFSGLQFPNYSSELNVNALELDDSALYLCASSNGGRGQETQYFGPGTRLLVL.

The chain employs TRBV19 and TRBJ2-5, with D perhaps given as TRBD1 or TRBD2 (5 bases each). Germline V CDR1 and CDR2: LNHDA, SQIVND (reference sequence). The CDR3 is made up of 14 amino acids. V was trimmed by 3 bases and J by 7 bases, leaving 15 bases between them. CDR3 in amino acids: CASSISAGDATQYF. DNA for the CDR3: TGTGCCAGTAGTATTTCGGCCGGGGACGCGACCCAGTACTTC.

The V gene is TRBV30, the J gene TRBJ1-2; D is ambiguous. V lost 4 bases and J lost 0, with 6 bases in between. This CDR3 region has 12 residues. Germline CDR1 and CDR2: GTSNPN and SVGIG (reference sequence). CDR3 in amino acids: CAWIGPNYGYTF. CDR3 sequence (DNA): TGTGCCTGGATAGGTCCTAACTATGGCTACACCTTC.

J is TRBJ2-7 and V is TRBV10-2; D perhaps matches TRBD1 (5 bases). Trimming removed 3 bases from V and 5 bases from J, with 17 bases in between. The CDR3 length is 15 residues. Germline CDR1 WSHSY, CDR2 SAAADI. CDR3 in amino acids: CASSEVRQGLNEQYF. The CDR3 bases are TGCGCCAGCAGTGAAGTCCGGCAGGGCCTGAACGAGCAGTACTTC.

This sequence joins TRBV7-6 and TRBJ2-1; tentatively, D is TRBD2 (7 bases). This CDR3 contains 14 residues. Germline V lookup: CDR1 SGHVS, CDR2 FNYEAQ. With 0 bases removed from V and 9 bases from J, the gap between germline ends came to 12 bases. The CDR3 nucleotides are TGTGCCAGCAGCTTAGCAGGGGGGGTTGGTGAGCAGTTCTTC. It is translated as CASSLAGGVGEQFF.

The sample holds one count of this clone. The CDR3 DNA reads as TGTGCCTGGAGACCGTCCCGGAGGCTCACCTCTGGAAACACCATATATTTT. This sequence encodes CAWRPSRRLTSGNTIYF. V gene TRBV30 combines with J gene TRBJ1-3; the D is unclear. The germline V gene has CDR1 GTSNPN and CDR2 SVGIG (reference sequence). V lost 3 bases, J lost 0 bases, and 18 bases lay in between. This CDR3 comprises 17 residues.

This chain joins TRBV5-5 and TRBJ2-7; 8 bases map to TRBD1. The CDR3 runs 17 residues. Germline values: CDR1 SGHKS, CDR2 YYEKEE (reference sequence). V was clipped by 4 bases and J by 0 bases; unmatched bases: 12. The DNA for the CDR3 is TGTGCCAGCAGCCGGCAGACAGGGGTAGGGAGCTCCTACGAGCAGTACTTC. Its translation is CASSRQTGVGSSYEQYF.

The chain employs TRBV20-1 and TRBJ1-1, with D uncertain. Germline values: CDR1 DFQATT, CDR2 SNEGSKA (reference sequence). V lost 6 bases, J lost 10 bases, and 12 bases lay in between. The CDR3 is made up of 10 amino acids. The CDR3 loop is CSATTTGAFF. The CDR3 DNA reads TGCAGTGCAACGACTACGGGAGCTTTCTTT.

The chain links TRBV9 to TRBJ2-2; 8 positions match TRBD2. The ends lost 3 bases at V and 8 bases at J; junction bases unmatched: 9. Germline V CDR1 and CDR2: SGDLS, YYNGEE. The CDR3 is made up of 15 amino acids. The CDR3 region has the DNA TGTGCCAGCAGCGGAGCCGGGGGGGTTTCTGGGGAGCTGTTTTTT. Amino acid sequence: CASSGAGGVSGELFF.

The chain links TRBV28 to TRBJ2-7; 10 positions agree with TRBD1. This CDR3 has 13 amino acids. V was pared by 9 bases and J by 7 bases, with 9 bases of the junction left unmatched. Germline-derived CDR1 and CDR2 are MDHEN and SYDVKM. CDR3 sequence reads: CASGPWTGGEQYF. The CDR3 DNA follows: TGTGCCAGTGGACCGTGGACAGGGGGAGAGCAGTACTTC.

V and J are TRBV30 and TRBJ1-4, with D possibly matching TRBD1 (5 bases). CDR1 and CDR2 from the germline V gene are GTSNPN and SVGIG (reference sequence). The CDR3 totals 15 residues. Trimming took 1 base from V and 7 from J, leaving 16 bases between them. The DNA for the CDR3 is TGTGCCTGGAGTGAGGGTAGGGGATGGAGTGAAAAACTGTTTTTT. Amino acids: CAWSEGRGWSEKLFF.

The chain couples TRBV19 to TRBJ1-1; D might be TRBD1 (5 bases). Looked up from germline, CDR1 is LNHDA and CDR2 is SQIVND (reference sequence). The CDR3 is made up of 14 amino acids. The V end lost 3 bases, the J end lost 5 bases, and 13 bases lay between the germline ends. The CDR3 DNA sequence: TGTGCCAGTAGTATTAACTGGGACGTGACTGAAGCTTTCTTT. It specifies CASSINWDVTEAFF. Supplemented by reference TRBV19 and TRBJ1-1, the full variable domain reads DGGITQSPKYLFRKEGQNVTLSCEQNLNHDAMYWYRQDPGQGLRLIYYSQIVNDFQKGDIAEGYSVSREKKESFPLTVTSAQKNPTAFYLCASSINWDVTEAFFGQGTRLTVV.

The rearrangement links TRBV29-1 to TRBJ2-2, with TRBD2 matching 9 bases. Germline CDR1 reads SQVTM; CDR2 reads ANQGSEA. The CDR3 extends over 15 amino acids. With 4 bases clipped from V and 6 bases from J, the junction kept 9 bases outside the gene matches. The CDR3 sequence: CSVVLASGRSGELFF. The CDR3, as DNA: TGCAGCGTTGTATTGGCCAGCGGGAGGTCCGGGGAGCTGTTTTTT.

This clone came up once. CDR3 sequence reads: CASSFGPSGANVLTF. CDR3 coding DNA: TGCGCCAGCAGCTTTGGACCCTCTGGGGCCAACGTCCTGACTTTC. The chain is built from TRBV5-1 and TRBJ2-6; D is uncertain. This CDR3 has 15 amino acids. The V and J ends lost 2 bases and 0 bases respectively, with 6 bases between them. CDR1 is SGHRS and CDR2 is YFSETQ in the germline V gene.

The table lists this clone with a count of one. This chain's CDR3 is CASSQGIYEQYF. CDR3 bases: TGTGCCAGCTCACAGGGGATCTACGAGCAGTACTTC. This chain connects TRBV18 to TRBJ2-7; perhaps TRBD1 as D (5 bases). The CDR3 has 12 residues. V lost 4 bases and J lost 3, with 7 bases in between. The germline gives CDR1 KGHSH, CDR2 LQKENI.

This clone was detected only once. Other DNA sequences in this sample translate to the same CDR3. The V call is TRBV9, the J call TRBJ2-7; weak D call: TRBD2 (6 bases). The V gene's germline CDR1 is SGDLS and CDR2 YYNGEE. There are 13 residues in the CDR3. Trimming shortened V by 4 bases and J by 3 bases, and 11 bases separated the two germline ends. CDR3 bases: TGTGCCAGCAGCCGGGACTCAAGCTACGAGCAGTACTTC. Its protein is CASSRDSSYEQYF.

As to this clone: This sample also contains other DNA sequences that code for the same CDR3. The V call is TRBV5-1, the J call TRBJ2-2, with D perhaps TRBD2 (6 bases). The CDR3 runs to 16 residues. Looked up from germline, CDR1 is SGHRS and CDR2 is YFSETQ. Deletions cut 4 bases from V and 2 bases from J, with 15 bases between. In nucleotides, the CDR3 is TGCGCCAGCAGCCTCTTGGGGGGAGCTAACACCGGGGAGCTGTTTTTT. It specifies CASSLLGGANTGELFF.

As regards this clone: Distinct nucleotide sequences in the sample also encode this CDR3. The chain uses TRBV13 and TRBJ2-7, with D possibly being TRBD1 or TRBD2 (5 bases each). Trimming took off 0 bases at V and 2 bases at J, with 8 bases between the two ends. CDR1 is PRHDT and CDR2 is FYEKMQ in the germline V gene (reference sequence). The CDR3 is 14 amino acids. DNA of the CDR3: TGTGCCAGCAGCTTAGGGGGACCAACCTACGAGCAGTACTTC. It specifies CASSLGGPTYEQYF.

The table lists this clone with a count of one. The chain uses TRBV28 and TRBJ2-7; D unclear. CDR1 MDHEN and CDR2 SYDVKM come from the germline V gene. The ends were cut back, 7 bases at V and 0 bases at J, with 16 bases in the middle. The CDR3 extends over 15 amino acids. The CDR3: CASIGRGPSSYEQYF. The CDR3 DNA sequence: TGTGCCAGCATAGGGCGAGGTCCTAGCTCCTACGAGCAGTACTTC.

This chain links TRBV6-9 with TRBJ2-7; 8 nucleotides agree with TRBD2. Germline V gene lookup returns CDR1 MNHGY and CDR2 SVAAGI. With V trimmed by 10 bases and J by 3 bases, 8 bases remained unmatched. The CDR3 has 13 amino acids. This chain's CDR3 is CAKNQREIYEQYF. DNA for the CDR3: TGTGCCAAGAACCAGCGGGAGATCTACGAGCAGTACTTC.

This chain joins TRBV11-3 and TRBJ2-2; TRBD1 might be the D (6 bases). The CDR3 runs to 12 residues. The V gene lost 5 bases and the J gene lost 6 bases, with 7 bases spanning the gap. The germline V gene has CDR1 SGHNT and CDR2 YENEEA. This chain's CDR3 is CASSRTAGELFF. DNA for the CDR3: TGTGCCAGCAGCCGGACAGCCGGGGAGCTGTTTTTT.

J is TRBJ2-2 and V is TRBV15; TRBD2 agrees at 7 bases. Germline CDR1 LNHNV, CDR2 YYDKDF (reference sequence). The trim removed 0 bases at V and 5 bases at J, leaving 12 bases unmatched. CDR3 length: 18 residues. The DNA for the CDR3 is TGTGCCACCAGCAGAGACCTCGGCTCTAGCGGACGGACCGGGGAGCTGTTTTTT. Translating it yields CATSRDLGSSGRTGELFF.